This entry features one TCR beta chain sequence. These data originate in a study of blood T cell repertoires in COVID-19. Study-level background: Sites in the United States, Italy and Spain provided acute and convalescent COVID-19 samples. Sources were T cells, B-cell-depleted T cells, or PBMCs; the material itself was cDNA or gDNA.

Followed longitudinally, the Seattle patients had been enrolled during active infection. Produced via immunoSEQ multiplex PCR; TCRdb's table is partial and in-frame only. Among 210,000 or so clones listed, 75% to 90% were seen once. The germline V gene has CDR1 PRHDT and CDR2 FYEKMQ (reference sequence). The germline V and J ends were trimmed by 3 bases and 2 bases, with 20 bases remaining between them. The CDR3 covers 18 residues. The chain is built from TRBV13 and TRBJ1-3; the D gene is possibly TRBD1 (6 bases). This TCR derives from a young man with COVID-19, enrolled during active disease. The sequenced sample consisted of peripheral blood. CDR3 loop: CASSLGADGLFPGNTIYF. Written as DNA, the CDR3 is TGTGCCAGCAGCTTGGGGGCCGACGGCCTTTTCCCTGGAAACACCATATATTTT.